This TCR beta chain was found in a study of CD8 T cells in ankylosing spondylitis. Points from the study as a whole: Typical of ankylosing spondylitis blood, it appeared, was a TCR beta motif of 7 or 8 highly homologous variants. Significant enrichment of disease-linked clones was reportedly seen in matched ankylosing spondylitis synovial fluid.

V trimming: 5 bases; J trimming: 0 bases; junction bases outside the gene matches: 9. This CDR3 has 17 residues. CDR1 and CDR2 from the germline V gene are SEHNR and FQNEAQ (reference sequence). Each CDR3 protein gets one entry after TCRdb re-called the 5' RACE reads with MiXCR. The data contain 240,000 or so distinct CDR3 sequences, 8% to 9.5% of them seen just once; the ten biggest clones take up approximately 6.3%. Remarks on this clonotype: Its antigen is not known.

The sequence came from a male donor with ankylosing spondylitis or in good health (not recorded which). The sequenced material came from blood, either unsorted or a sorted T cell fraction (not recorded which). This chain uses TRBV7-9 with TRBJ2-5; 10 nucleotides align to TRBD2. In DNA form, the CDR3 reads TGTGCCAGCAGCGACCCAGGGACTAGCGTCTACCAAGAGACCCAGTACTTC. This codes for CASSDPGTSVYQETQYF.